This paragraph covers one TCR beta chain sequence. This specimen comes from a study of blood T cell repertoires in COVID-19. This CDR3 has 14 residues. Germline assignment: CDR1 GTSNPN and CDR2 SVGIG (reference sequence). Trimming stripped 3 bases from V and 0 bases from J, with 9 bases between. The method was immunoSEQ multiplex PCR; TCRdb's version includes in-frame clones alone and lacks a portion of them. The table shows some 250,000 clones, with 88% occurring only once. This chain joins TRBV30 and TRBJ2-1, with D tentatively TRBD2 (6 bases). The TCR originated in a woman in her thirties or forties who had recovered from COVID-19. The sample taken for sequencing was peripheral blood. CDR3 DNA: TGTGCCTGGAGCACGGGGGTCTCCTACAATGAGCAGTTCTTC. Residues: CAWSTGVSYNEQFF. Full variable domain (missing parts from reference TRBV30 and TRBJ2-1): SQTIHQWPATLVQPVGSPLSLECTVEGTSNPNLYWYRQAAGRGLQLLFYSVGIGQISSEVPQNLSASRPQDRQFILSSKKLLLSDSGFYLCAWSTGVSYNEQFFGPGTRLTVL.